Included here is one T cell receptor (beta chain) sequence, with context. The antigen is unknown. V lost 4 bases and J 1 base, leaving 8 bases between the germline ends. CDR3 length equals 13 residues. Germline-derived CDR1 and CDR2 are SGHRS and YFSETQ. The data stem from a study of T cells in localized non-small cell lung cancer. Study results and limitations: Highest T cell clonality was seen in uninvolved adjacent lung, surpassing that measured in tumor. Adjacent lung exhibited a median of about 50 among the 100 most abundant tumor clones. Sequencing involved a lone tumor region, leaving heterogeneity possible.

Only in-frame clones appear in the TCRdb table, and some are missing; sequencing was by immunoSEQ multiplex PCR. The table records 90,000 to 100,000 clones, approximately 91% of them present only once. Here the sequenced sample was PBMCs, taken before any cancer treatment. This chain joins TRBV5-1 and TRBJ2-5; tentatively, D is TRBD1 (5 bases). The TCR originated in a woman aged 35-75 years with stage II squamous cell lung carcinoma. The CDR3 DNA is TGCGCCAGCAGCGTCGACAGCCAAGAGACCCAGTACTTC. Protein product: CASSVDSQETQYF.